Presented here are 23 T cell receptor beta chains from one specimen sequenced in a study of CD8 T cells in Susac syndrome. RNA, at roughly 0.5 to 1 ug, was reverse transcribed with random hexamers. From the immunoSEQ multiplex PCR reads, TCRdb called clonotypes with MiXCR, one entry per CDR3 protein. The sample consists of 85,000 to 95,000 distinct CDR3 sequences, roughly 94% of them appearing once. Sequencing was done on a sample of CD4+ T cells from PBMCs. These receptors originate from a human donor with Susac syndrome.

This rearrangement joins TRBV4-3 to TRBJ2-1, with D perhaps assigned TRBD1 or TRBD2 (5 bases each). This CDR3 comprises 15 residues. The germline V gene encodes CDR1 LGHNA and CDR2 YSLEER. V lost 3 bases and J lost 8, with 17 bases in between. The CDR3 loop is CASSQTTAVGHEQFF. The DNA for the CDR3 is TGCGCCAGCAGCCAGACGACAGCGGTAGGGCATGAGCAGTTCTTC.

The gene calls are TRBV19 and TRBJ2-2, with TRBD2 matching over 8 bases. V was pared by 3 bases and J by 5 bases, with 8 bases of the junction left unmatched. CDR3 length: 16 amino acids. Germline CDR1 LNHDA, CDR2 SQIVND (reference sequence). For the CDR3, the DNA is TGTGCCAGTAGTATTGTTGGGCAGCGGGGGACCGGGGAGCTGTTTTTT. It yields the protein CASSIVGQRGTGELFF.

This clonotype was detected only a few times. The chain uses TRBV4-1 and TRBJ1-1, with TRBD1 as a possible D gene (5 bases). The V gene's germline CDR1 is MGHRA and CDR2 YSYEKL. CDR3 length: 15 amino acids. V lost 1 base and J 2 bases, leaving 11 bases between the germline ends. CDR3 residues: CASSQVRTLNTEAFF. CDR3 coding DNA: TGCGCCAGCAGCCAAGTTAGGACACTTAACACTGAAGCTTTCTTT.

The J gene is TRBJ1-1, the V gene TRBV29-1, with D possibly matching TRBD1 (6 bases). The CDR3 length is 12 residues. Germline V gene lookup returns CDR1 SQVTM and CDR2 ANQGSEA. The V and J ends lost 8 bases and 5 bases respectively, with 15 bases between them. The CDR3 region has the DNA TGCAGCCATGGAGGGGGTCAAACTGAAGCTTTCTTT. It specifies CSHGGGQTEAFF. The full variable domain, rest sourced from reference TRBV29-1 and TRBJ1-1, is SAVISQKPSRDICQRGTSLTIQCQVDSQVTMMFWYRQQPGQSLTLIATANQGSEATYESGFVIDKFPISRPNLTFSTLTVSNMSPEDSSIYLCSHGGGQTEAFFGQGTRLTVV.

The gene calls are TRBV30 and TRBJ1-2; D is possibly TRBD1 (6 bases). V lost 0 bases and J 8 bases, leaving 10 bases between the germline ends. The CDR3 covers 12 residues. Germline CDR1 and CDR2: GTSNPN and SVGIG (reference sequence). CDR3 nucleotides: TGTGCCTGGAGTGTACAGGGTGCGGGCTACACCTTC. It specifies CAWSVQGAGYTF.

J is TRBJ1-2 and V is TRBV7-9; 8 bases align to TRBD1. V was clipped by 5 bases and J by 10 bases; unmatched bases: 6. CDR3 length: 12 residues. Germline values: CDR1 SEHNR, CDR2 FQNEAQ (reference sequence). In nucleotides, the CDR3 is TGTGCCAGCAGCGATGGACAGGGCCTCTACACCTTC. Its translation: CASSDGQGLYTF.

The V call is TRBV30, the J call TRBJ1-2, with D hard to call. Trimming stripped 6 bases from V and 2 bases from J, with 16 bases between. The CDR3 has 14 amino acids. CDR1 is GTSNPN and CDR2 is SVGIG in the germline V gene (reference sequence). CDR3 in DNA: TGTGCCTGCCGAAGGCAGACGAAAAACTATGGCTACACCTTC. Translation gives CACRRQTKNYGYTF. Variable domain in full (rest from reference TRBV30 and TRBJ1-2): SQTIHQWPATLVQPVGSPLSLECTVEGTSNPNLYWYRQAAGRGLQLLFYSVGIGQISSEVPQNLSASRPQDRQFILSSKKLLLSDSGFYLCACRRQTKNYGYTFGSGTRLTVV.

The chain links TRBV12-3 or TRBV12-4 to TRBJ2-3; the match to TRBD2 covers 8 bases. V trimming: 8 bases; J trimming: 5 bases; junction bases outside the gene matches: 9. This CDR3 has 14 amino acids. CDR3: CASLGSGGGDTQYF. The DNA for the CDR3 is TGTGCCAGCCTGGGGAGCGGGGGTGGAGATACGCAGTATTTT.

The chain couples TRBV20-1 to TRBJ1-5, with D uncertain. Looked up from germline, CDR1 is DFQATT and CDR2 is SNEGSKA (reference sequence). The V end was cut by 3 bases, the J end by 4 bases, with 16 bases between. The length of the CDR3 is 15 residues. CDR3 sequence reads: CSASIDARLNQPQHF. The CDR3 coding sequence is TGCAGTGCTAGTATTGACGCCCGATTGAATCAGCCCCAGCATTTT.

The rearrangement uses TRBV28 and TRBJ2-1; 7 positions agree with TRBD1. Losses at the gene ends were 11 bases for V and 6 bases for J; bases not matched to a gene: 4. Germline V lookup: CDR1 MDHEN, CDR2 SYDVKM. CDR3 length: 11 residues. The CDR3: CAGQVGNEQFF. The CDR3 DNA follows: TGTGCCGGACAGGTCGGCAATGAGCAGTTCTTC.

This clonotype was detected only once. This sequence joins TRBV9 and TRBJ2-3; TRBD2 matches 9 bases. CDR3 length equals 15 residues. V lost 4 bases, J lost 1 base, and 4 bases stayed unmatched. CDR1 is SGDLS, CDR2 YYNGEE, per germline. The CDR3 is CASSRRGGRTDTQYF. The CDR3 DNA reads as TGTGCCAGCAGCCGGCGGGGGGGCCGCACAGATACGCAGTATTTT.

V and J are TRBV29-1 and TRBJ1-3, with 8 positions matching TRBD1. The germline V gene encodes CDR1 SQVTM and CDR2 ANQGSEA. J was trimmed by 3 bases and V by 7 bases; bases with no gene match: 14. The CDR3 contains 16 residues. This chain's CDR3 is CSGTRTGSSIGNTIYF. The CDR3 DNA reads as TGCAGCGGTACACGGACAGGGAGTAGTATTGGAAACACCATATATTTT.

The chain is built from TRBV20-1 and TRBJ2-3; possible D gene TRBD2, 7 bases. The CDR3 has 14 residues. V shed 6 bases and J shed 3 bases, with 16 bases lying between them. Germline V CDR1 and CDR2: DFQATT, SNEGSKA (reference sequence). CDR3 sequence: CSARRGGLTDTQYF. CDR3 nucleotides: TGCAGTGCCCGAAGGGGGGGCCTAACAGATACGCAGTATTTT.

This chain connects TRBV14 to TRBJ2-2, with 7 nucleotides matching TRBD1. The V gene end was trimmed by 6 bases and the J gene end by 0 bases; junction bases not matched to a gene: 4. CDR3 length equals 15 residues. Per the germline V gene, CDR1 is SGHDN and CDR2 is FVKESK. CDR3 protein: CASRLTGPNTGELFF. The CDR3 DNA sequence: TGTGCCAGCAGGTTGACAGGGCCGAACACCGGGGAGCTGTTTTTT.

This sequence joins TRBV5-6 and TRBJ2-7; weak D call: TRBD1 (6 bases). CDR3 size: 11 residues. Trimming took off 4 bases at V and 8 bases at J, with 10 bases between the two ends. CDR1 is SGHDT, CDR2 YYEEEE, per germline. The CDR3 loop reads CASSTGQQQYF. The DNA of the CDR3 is TGTGCCAGCAGCACCGGACAGCAGCAGTACTTC.

The chain recombines TRBV27 with TRBJ1-6, with TRBD1 as a possible D gene (5 bases). Germline CDR1 MNHEY, CDR2 SMNVEV (reference sequence). V lost 6 bases and J lost 7, with 13 bases in between. The CDR3 is 14 amino acids. The CDR3 protein is CASRFPGDNSPLHF. For the CDR3, the DNA is TGTGCCAGCAGATTCCCCGGGGACAATTCACCCCTCCACTTT.

The V gene is TRBV5-6, the J gene TRBJ2-7; 10 bases are shared with TRBD1. The germline V gene encodes CDR1 SGHDT and CDR2 YYEEEE. V gave up 3 bases and J gave up 1 base; unmatched junction bases: 4. This CDR3 is built from 15 residues. CDR3 in amino acids: CASSYSGQGSYEQYF. The CDR3 region has the DNA TGTGCCAGCAGCTATTCGGGACAGGGGTCCTACGAGCAGTACTTC.

The chain has TRBV6-5 and TRBJ2-7; TRBD2 matches 8 bases. The CDR3 spans 14 residues. The junction had 10 bases not matched to a gene; V was cut back by 7 bases and J by 5 bases. Looked up from germline, CDR1 is MNHEY and CDR2 is SVGAGI. The CDR3 nucleotides read TGTGCCAGCACCCTGGGTAGCGGGGTTCACGAGCAGTACTTC. Encoded protein: CASTLGSGVHEQYF.

This clonotype was observed a single time. V usage is TRBV7-6 and J usage is TRBJ2-1, with D perhaps matching TRBD2 (5 bases). Trimming left V 8 bases short and J 4 bases short, with 12 bases between. The CDR3 spans 13 residues. Germline V gives CDR1 SGHVS, CDR2 FNYEAQ. DNA for the CDR3: TGTGCCAGCGGAGGCAATCTTTACAATGAGCAGTTCTTC. This gives the protein CASGGNLYNEQFF.

This clonotype was counted a few times. The V gene is TRBV6-6, the J gene TRBJ2-7; weak D call: TRBD1 (6 bases). The germline CDR1 and CDR2 sequences are MNHNY and SVGAGI (reference sequence). Trimming removed 0 bases at V and 3 bases at J, with 6 bases between. This CDR3 comprises 13 residues. The chain's CDR3 is CASSYSTGYEQYF. The CDR3 DNA reads as TGTGCCAGCAGTTACTCGACAGGCTACGAGCAGTACTTC.

This chain links TRBV19 with TRBJ2-7; 9 bases align to TRBD1. Germline lookup yields CDR1 LNHDA and CDR2 SQIVND (reference sequence). The CDR3 is made up of 13 amino acids. V shed 9 bases and J 4 bases; nucleotides not matched to a gene: 7. The CDR3: CASAKDRGYEQYF. CDR3 DNA sequence: TGTGCCAGCGCTAAGGACAGGGGTTACGAGCAGTACTTC. Using reference TRBV19 and TRBJ2-7 for the parts outside the CDR3, the full variable domain is DGGITQSPKYLFRKEGQNVTLSCEQNLNHDAMYWYRQDPGQGLRLIYYSQIVNDFQKGDIAEGYSVSREKKESFPLTVTSAQKNPTAFYLCASAKDRGYEQYFGPGTRLTVT.

This chain links TRBV20-1 with TRBJ2-7; D not certain. Looked up from germline, CDR1 is DFQATT and CDR2 is SNEGSKA (reference sequence). The CDR3 has 12 amino acids. CDR3 sequence: CSASSEYYEQYF. The CDR3 region has the DNA TGCAGCGCCTCGTCCGAGTACTACGAGCAGTACTTC.

The chain is built from TRBV11-2 and TRBJ2-5; D gene unclear. V was cut by 5 bases and J by 2 bases, with 12 bases left in between. There are 14 residues in the CDR3. The V gene's germline CDR1 is SGHAT and CDR2 FQNNGV. The CDR3 spells CASSLYSDQETQYF. The CDR3 DNA reads TGTGCCAGCAGCCTCTACAGCGATCAAGAGACCCAGTACTTC.